Below, 3 T cell receptor beta chains from the same sample are listed, as sequenced in a study of T cell repertoires in cytomegalovirus infection. TCRdb reprocessed the reads with MiXCR, giving one entry per CDR3 protein. This sample has about 830,000 distinct CDR3 sequences; approximately 30% occur once, and the top ten carry 12%. These receptors are not linked to any known antigen. The sequencing used cultured CD8+ T cells from PBMCs, collected from culture after CMV antigen stimulation. The source of these receptors is a human donor in good health (CMV status not recorded). Some clones in this sample may be carry-over from other donors' samples.

In its sample, this clonotype was seen many times. The J gene is TRBJ2-1, the V gene TRBV7-2, with TRBD1 identical over 8 bases. The V segment lost 5 bases and the J segment 7 bases; nucleotides outside the gene matches: 16. This CDR3 contains 17 residues. The germline V gene encodes CDR1 SGHTA and CDR2 FQGNSA. The DNA for the CDR3 is TGTGCCAGCAGCCCTTTCGGGGGCAGGGGGCGTGTAAATGAGCAGTTCTTC. Amino acids: CASSPFGGRGRVNEQFF.

Only a few counts were recorded for this clonotype. J is TRBJ1-4 and V is TRBV7-9; D is ambiguous. The V end lost 3 bases, the J end lost 4 bases, and 6 bases lay between the germline ends. The CDR3 sequence is 13 residues long. CDR1 is SEHNR, CDR2 FQNEAQ, per germline (reference sequence). The DNA of the CDR3 is TGTGCCAGCAGCTTTAGGGATAATGAAAAACTGTTTTTT. This codes for CASSFRDNEKLFF.

There are a few counts of this clonotype. The chain has TRBV6-5 and TRBJ2-1; 10 bases line up with TRBD2. Germline CDR1 and CDR2: MNHEY and SVGAGI. The CDR3 covers 14 residues. Trimming at V came to 5 bases and at J to 5 bases, leaving 3 bases not matched to a gene. This chain's CDR3 is CASSTGLANNEQFF. CDR3 DNA sequence: TGTGCCAGCAGTACGGGACTAGCGAACAATGAGCAGTTCTTC.